This TCR beta chain originates from a study of Ad26.COV2.S vaccination and SARS-CoV-2 variants. Study context: In the COV1001 trial, the donor was in the Ad26.COV2.S arm. In the study, Ad26.COV2.S was injected intramuscularly once, or twice 56 days apart.

Data came from immunoSEQ multiplex PCR; TCRdb stores just in-frame clones and leaves some out. The sample yields 360,000 or so clones, around 90% seen once. Germline V gene lookup returns CDR1 SGHVS and CDR2 FQNEAQ. V lost 2 bases, J lost 0 bases, and 11 bases lay in between. The CDR3 is made up of 15 amino acids. As for treatment: 15 to 20 received Ad26.COV2.S at low or high dose, single or two shots; 5 received placebo; per-sample allocation not given. It was on day 63 after the first vaccine or placebo injection that samples were taken. This TCR derives from a person aged 18 to 65 who received the Ad26.COV2.S COVID-19 vaccine or a placebo. Sequencing used peripheral blood, obtained in a trial of Ad26.COV2.S vaccine versus placebo. The gene calls are TRBV7-8 and TRBJ2-7, with D unresolved. The chain's CDR3 is CASSLIGPSSYEQYF. CDR3 coding DNA: TGTGCCAGCAGCTTAATAGGACCGAGCTCCTACGAGCAGTACTTC.